The 7 T cell receptor beta chains in this list originate from one sample, sequenced in a study of shared clonotypes between healthy human individuals. Sequencing used immunoSEQ multiplex PCR; TCRdb keeps in-frame clones, though not all of them. The table shows around 700,000 clones, with approximately 75% occurring only once. The specimen sequenced was memory CD4+ T cells sorted from blood. Described subset: CD45RA-negative fraction. The receptor source for this set is a woman in her twenties or thirties in good health.

V gene TRBV6-1 combines with J gene TRBJ1-5, with TRBD1 matching over 7 bases. Per the germline V gene, CDR1 is MNHNS and CDR2 is SASEGT. J gave up 0 bases and V 7 bases, and 6 bases lay outside the gene matches. The CDR3 contains 15 residues. CDR3 protein: CASKKGQSSNQPQHF. DNA of the CDR3: TGTGCCAGCAAAAAGGGACAGAGTAGCAATCAGCCCCAGCATTTT.

The chain combines TRBV27 with TRBJ1-1; D might be TRBD1 (6 bases). V was pared by 6 bases and J by 8 bases, with 19 bases between. The CDR3 loop spans 14 amino acids. CDR1 and CDR2 from the germline V gene are MNHEY and SMNVEV (reference sequence). CDR3 amino acids: CASRLNTGFTEAFF. The CDR3 DNA reads as TGTGCCAGCAGACTTAATACAGGGTTCACCGAAGCTTTCTTT.

The chain employs TRBV6-6 and TRBJ2-1; D possibly corresponds to TRBD2 (6 bases). The V gene lost 5 bases and the J gene lost 13 bases, with 9 bases spanning the gap. The CDR3 contains 10 residues. The germline V gene has CDR1 MNHNY and CDR2 SVGAGI (reference sequence). The CDR3 spells CASSGGIQFF. The CDR3 bases are TGTGCCAGCAGTGGGGGGATCCAGTTCTTC.

The chain joins TRBV27 to TRBJ2-2; D ambiguous. The V gene lost 6 bases and the J gene lost 5 bases, with 16 bases spanning the gap. The CDR3 extends over 15 amino acids. Germline loops: CDR1 MNHEY, CDR2 SMNVEV (reference sequence). DNA for the CDR3: TGTGCCAGCAGCCGGGTCGAGGTTGGGACCGGGGAGCTGTTTTTT. Its protein product is CASSRVEVGTGELFF.

This chain uses TRBV7-9 with TRBJ2-7; 7 bases match TRBD2. V shed 2 bases, J shed 3 bases, and the junction held 4 bases outside the gene matches. This CDR3 contains 14 residues. CDR1 is SEHNR, CDR2 FQNEAQ, per germline (reference sequence). The CDR3 is CASSLSGLDYEQYF. The DNA for the CDR3 is TGTGCCAGCAGCTTATCAGGACTAGACTACGAGCAGTACTTC.

The chain couples TRBV7-2 to TRBJ2-7; possible D gene TRBD2, 5 bases. Between the trimmed V and J ends, which lost 7 bases and 6 bases, there was a span of 22 bases. This CDR3 contains 15 residues. The germline V gene encodes CDR1 SGHTA and CDR2 FQGNSA. CDR3 protein: CASTFTLASGGEQYF. Written as DNA, the CDR3 is TGTGCCAGCACCTTCACCTTAGCGTCAGGCGGCGAGCAGTACTTC.

V is TRBV29-1 and J is TRBJ2-7; D might be TRBD2 (7 bases). With 1 base removed from V and 3 bases from J, the gap between germline ends came to 10 bases. Germline V CDR1 and CDR2: SQVTM, ANQGSEA. The CDR3 is 13 residues long. The CDR3 DNA sequence: TGCAGCGTTGAAGGGGGGGGGCGCTACGAGCAGTACTTC. It encodes CSVEGGGRYEQYF.